Below, 19 T cell receptor beta chains from the same sample are listed, as sequenced in a study of control samples from healthy donors and cancer patients. Produced via immunoSEQ multiplex PCR; TCRdb's table is partial and in-frame only. The sample gives about 140,000 clones, roughly 92% of which show up once; around 11% is in the top ten. The specimen was blood. These receptors originate from a man under 40 in good health.

V gene TRBV4-3 combines with J gene TRBJ1-1; D is perhaps TRBD1 (5 bases). V dropped 0 bases and J dropped 4 bases, with 9 bases sitting between them. CDR1 is LGHNA and CDR2 is YSLEER in the germline V gene. This CDR3 spans 14 amino acids. The CDR3 region has the DNA TGCGCCAGCAGCCAAGATCAGGGAGGCACTGAAGCTTTCTTT. It translates to CASSQDQGGTEAFF.

The chain is built from TRBV24-1 and TRBJ2-2, with 7 bases lining up with TRBD1. CDR3 size: 17 residues. V lost 6 bases to trimming and J lost 0 bases; unmatched junction nucleotides: 9. Germline V CDR1 and CDR2: KGHDR, SFDVKD. The CDR3 sequence: CATSSGQRDSNTGELFF. CDR3 DNA: TGTGCCACCAGTTCGGGACAGAGAGATTCGAACACCGGGGAGCTGTTTTTT.

V usage is TRBV3-1 (or the pseudogene TRBV3-2) and J usage is TRBJ2-5; TRBD2 agrees at 13 bases. V was clipped by 3 bases and J by 5 bases; unmatched bases: 6. The germline gives CDR1 LGHDT, CDR2 YNNKEL (reference sequence). The CDR3 runs to 16 residues. This chain's CDR3 is CASSHGLAGALETQYF. In DNA, the CDR3 is TGTGCCAGCAGCCACGGACTAGCGGGAGCGTTGGAGACCCAGTACTTC.

A word on this clone: Distinct nucleotide sequences in the sample also encode this CDR3. The rearrangement uses TRBV28 and TRBJ1-2; 8 bases match TRBD1. The CDR3 has 13 residues. The V gene's germline CDR1 is MDHEN and CDR2 SYDVKM. V trimming: 5 bases; J trimming: 4 bases; junction bases outside the gene matches: 3. CDR3: CASSIGQGYGYTF. The CDR3 DNA reads as TGTGCCAGCAGTATAGGACAGGGCTATGGCTACACCTTC.

The chain uses TRBV19 and TRBJ2-6; TRBD1 is a possible D gene (6 bases). From germline, CDR1 is LNHDA and CDR2 SQIVND (reference sequence). This CDR3 has 17 residues. With 3 bases removed from V and 4 bases from J, the gap between germline ends came to 16 bases. As DNA, the CDR3 is TGTGCCAGTAGTATCCACAGGGCGGATGCCGGGGCCAACGTCCTGACTTTC. This gives the protein CASSIHRADAGANVLTF.

Here the CDR3 DNA reads TGTGCCAGCAGTTTACTAGACAGGAAAAATCAGCCCCAGCATTTT. This translates into CASSLLDRKNQPQHF. This sequence joins TRBV28 and TRBJ1-5, with a possible D match to TRBD1 (6 bases). The V gene's germline CDR1 is MDHEN and CDR2 SYDVKM. This CDR3 has 15 amino acids. Trimming cost V 2 bases and J 4 bases, with 12 bases left between them.

This clone has only one observation. V and J are TRBV3-1 (or the pseudogene TRBV3-2) and TRBJ2-5, with D perhaps TRBD2 (6 bases). This CDR3 is 15 amino acids long. V lost 5 bases and J lost 0, with 13 bases in between. Germline V gene data show CDR1 as LGHDT and CDR2 as YNNKEL (reference sequence). The CDR3 DNA follows: TGTGCCAGCAGCATTCGGCGGGACTACCAAGAGACCCAGTACTTC. Translation: CASSIRRDYQETQYF.

The J gene is TRBJ2-5, the V gene TRBV5-8, with TRBD1 matching over 7 bases. There are 12 residues in the CDR3. V lost 6 bases to trimming and J lost 7 bases; unmatched junction nucleotides: 6. Per germline, CDR1 SGHTS and CDR2 YDEGEE. CDR3: CASIPGQMTQYF. In DNA form, the CDR3 reads TGTGCCAGCATTCCGGGACAGATGACCCAGTACTTC.

The chain combines TRBV6-5 with TRBJ2-7; TRBD2 aligns across 8 bases. Germline V gives CDR1 MNHEY, CDR2 SVGAGI. The length of the CDR3 is 15 residues. J lost 3 bases, V lost 2 bases, and 6 bases had no gene match. The CDR3 DNA follows: TGTGCCAGCAGTTACCGCGGTAGCGGGAACTACGAGCAGTACTTC. This codes for CASSYRGSGNYEQYF.

The chain has TRBV6-2 or TRBV6-3 and TRBJ2-5; 11 bases align to TRBD1. The CDR3 sequence is 14 residues long. The ends lost 5 bases at V and 5 bases at J; junction bases unmatched: 4. In germline, CDR1 is MNHEY, CDR2 SVGEGT. CDR3 sequence: CASSGTGGSETQYF. CDR3 DNA sequence: TGTGCCAGCAGTGGGACAGGGGGGTCGGAGACCCAGTACTTC.

Concerning this clone itself: The same CDR3 also results from other DNA sequences found in this sample. The chain is built from TRBV12-5 and TRBJ2-7, with a possible D match to TRBD2 (6 bases). The germline V gene has CDR1 LGHNT and CDR2 FRNRAP. V dropped 3 bases and J dropped 7 bases, with 10 bases sitting between them. The CDR3 contains 12 residues. The CDR3, as DNA: TGTGCTAGTGGTTTAGGGGCGGGGGAGCAGTACTTC. Encoded protein: CASGLGAGEQYF.

The chain uses TRBV10-3 and TRBJ2-2; TRBD2 aligns across 10 bases. The CDR3 consists of 15 residues. Germline V gene sequence: CDR1 ENHRY, CDR2 SYGVKD. With 5 bases clipped from V and 4 bases from J, the junction kept 4 bases outside the gene matches. CDR3 DNA: TGTGCCATCAGTTGGACTAGCGGCCCCACCGGGGAGCTGTTTTTT. It codes for CAISWTSGPTGELFF.

The CDR3 protein is CASRTNRGPNQPQHF. DNA for the CDR3: TGTGCCAGCAGGACGAATAGAGGGCCCAATCAGCCCCAGCATTTT. The chain has TRBV2 and TRBJ1-5; D not resolved. The CDR3 has 15 residues. V lost 6 bases, J lost 3 bases, and 15 bases lay in between. From germline, CDR1 is SNHLY and CDR2 FYNNEI.

The chain uses TRBV24-1 and TRBJ2-3, with 10 bases aligning to TRBD2. This CDR3 is 17 amino acids long. Germline assignment: CDR1 KGHDR and CDR2 SFDVKD. The V gene end was trimmed by 5 bases and the J gene end by 1 base; junction bases not matched to a gene: 8. The CDR3 bases are TGTGCCACCAGTGGCTTAATAGCGGGAGGACGCACAGATACGCAGTATTTT. Its translation is CATSGLIAGGRTDTQYF.

This chain joins TRBV29-1 and TRBJ2-7; D may be TRBD1 (7 bases). CDR3 length: 12 residues. The V end lost 8 bases, the J end lost 3 bases, and 14 bases lay between the germline ends. Germline CDR1 reads SQVTM; CDR2 reads ANQGSEA. CDR3 protein: CSSGGTVYEQYF. CDR3 in DNA: TGCAGCTCAGGGGGGACAGTCTACGAGCAGTACTTC.

CDR3 bases: TGTGCCAGCAGCTTAGCGTCAACCACCCCCGGGGAGCTGTTTTTT. As protein: CASSLASTTPGELFF. This chain links TRBV5-4 with TRBJ2-2; the D is unclear. The CDR3 runs 15 residues. Germline CDR1 is SGHNT and CDR2 is YYREEE (reference sequence). V was pared by 2 bases and J by 6 bases, with 14 bases between.

The sample holds one count of this clone. V gene TRBV27 combines with J gene TRBJ1-1; maybe TRBD1 (6 bases). Germline values: CDR1 MNHEY, CDR2 SMNVEV (reference sequence). Trimming stripped 5 bases from V and 12 bases from J, with 13 bases between. The CDR3 consists of 11 residues. The CDR3 loop reads CASSQQGVSFF. DNA for the CDR3: TGTGCCAGCAGTCAACAGGGTGTCTCTTTCTTT.

The chain recombines TRBV7-2 with TRBJ2-1, with 12 nucleotides matching TRBD2. CDR3 size: 18 residues. Germline CDR1 is SGHTA and CDR2 is FQGNSA. J was trimmed by 0 bases and V by 2 bases; bases with no gene match: 5. The CDR3 loop is CASSLMSGLAGSYNEQFF. The CDR3 bases are TGTGCCAGCAGCTTAATGTCGGGACTAGCGGGCTCCTACAATGAGCAGTTCTTC.

V is TRBV5-4 and J is TRBJ2-7, with D uncertain. The CDR3 has 16 amino acids. The germline CDR1 and CDR2 sequences are SGHNT and YYREEE (reference sequence). V gave up 0 bases and J gave up 0 bases, with 13 bases separating them. The CDR3 loop is CASSLDPGPSSYEQYF. The CDR3 coding sequence is TGTGCCAGCAGCTTGGATCCAGGACCGAGCTCCTACGAGCAGTACTTC.